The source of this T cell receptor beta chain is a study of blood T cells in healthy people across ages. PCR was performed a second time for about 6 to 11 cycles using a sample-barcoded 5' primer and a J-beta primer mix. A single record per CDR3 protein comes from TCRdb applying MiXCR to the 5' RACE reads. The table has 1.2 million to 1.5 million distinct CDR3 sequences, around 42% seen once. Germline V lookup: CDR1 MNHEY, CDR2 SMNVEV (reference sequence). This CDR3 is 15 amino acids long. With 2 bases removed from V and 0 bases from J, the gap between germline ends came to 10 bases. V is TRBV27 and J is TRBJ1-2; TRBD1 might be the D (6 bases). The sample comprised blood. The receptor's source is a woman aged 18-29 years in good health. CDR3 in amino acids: CASSLGAGANYGYTF. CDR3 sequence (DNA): TGTGCCAGCAGTTTAGGAGCAGGGGCTAACTATGGCTACACCTTC.